These 5 T cell receptor beta chains originate from one sample sequenced in a study of T cells in Graves' hyperthyroidism and ophthalmopathy. What was amplified from RNA transcripts were TCR beta CDR3 regions. Researchers ran a first-round RT-PCR on the TCR CDR3 using the HTBI primer set. Using its own MiXCR run on the multiplex PCR reads, TCRdb lists one record per CDR3 protein. The data contain 550,000 to 650,000 distinct CDR3 sequences, around 15% of them singletons. Sequences were obtained from blood. These receptor sequences come from a woman between 40 and 55 years old with Graves' hyperthyroidism.

The sample holds a few counts of this clonotype. The chain is built from TRBV9 and TRBJ1-1; no clear D. CDR3 length: 15 amino acids. Trimming took off 0 bases at V and 0 bases at J, with 9 bases between the two ends. Germline loops: CDR1 SGDLS, CDR2 YYNGEE. CDR3 DNA: TGTGCCAGCAGCGTAGTGTACAGACTGAACACTGAAGCTTTCTTT. As protein: CASSVVYRLNTEAFF.

J is TRBJ2-7 and V is TRBV10-3; 8 positions match TRBD2. Per the germline V gene, CDR1 is ENHRY and CDR2 is SYGVKD. V was pared by 4 bases and J by 0 bases, with 2 bases of the junction left unmatched. This CDR3 region has 14 residues. The CDR3 loop reads CAISGTSLSYEQYF. CDR3 coding DNA: TGTGCCATCAGTGGGACTAGCCTCTCCTACGAGCAGTACTTC.

The chain carries TRBV12-3 or TRBV12-4 and TRBJ1-3, with D hard to call. This CDR3 comprises 13 residues. The V end was cut by 6 bases, the J end by 2 bases, with 8 bases between. The CDR3 is CASSREPGNTIYF. The CDR3 region has the DNA TGTGCCAGCAGCCGTGAGCCTGGAAACACCATATATTTT.

Comments on this clonotype: A much bigger clone sits one base away, suggesting this may be a read error. The J gene is TRBJ2-7, the V gene TRBV7-8; TRBD1 is a possible D gene (5 bases). The V end lost 5 bases, the J end lost 7 bases, and 15 bases lay between the germline ends. The CDR3 loop spans 13 amino acids. Germline values: CDR1 SGHVS, CDR2 FQNEAQ. The CDR3 reads CASSQDSHNEQYF. The CDR3 DNA sequence: TGTGCCAGCAGCCAAGACAGTCACAATGAGCAGTACTTC.

This clonotype was found many times. The J gene is TRBJ2-1, the V gene TRBV2; 8 bases match TRBD1. The CDR3 loop spans 13 amino acids. In germline, CDR1 is SNHLY, CDR2 FYNNEI. V dropped 11 bases and J dropped 6; count of bases not matched to a gene: 9. The CDR3 DNA is TGTGCCCGACGGACAGGGTCTCTCAATGAGCAGTTCTTC. It specifies CARRTGSLNEQFF.